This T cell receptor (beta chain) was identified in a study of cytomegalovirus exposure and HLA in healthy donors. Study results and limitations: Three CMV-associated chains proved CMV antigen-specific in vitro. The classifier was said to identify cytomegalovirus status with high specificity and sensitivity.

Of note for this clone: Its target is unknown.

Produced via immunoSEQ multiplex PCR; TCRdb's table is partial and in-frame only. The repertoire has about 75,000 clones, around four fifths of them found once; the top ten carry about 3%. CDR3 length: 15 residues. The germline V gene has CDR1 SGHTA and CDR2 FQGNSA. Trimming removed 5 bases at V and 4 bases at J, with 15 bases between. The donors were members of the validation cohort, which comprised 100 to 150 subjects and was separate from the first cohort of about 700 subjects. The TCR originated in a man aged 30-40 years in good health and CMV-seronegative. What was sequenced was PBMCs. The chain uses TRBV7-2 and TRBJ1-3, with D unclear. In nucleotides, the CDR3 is TGTGCCAGCAGCGCATTGGACTTTGCAGGAAACACCATATATTTT. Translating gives CASSALDFAGNTIYF.